Here is one T cell receptor (beta chain) with its context. What it recognizes is unknown. The data stem from a study of radiotherapy plus CTLA-4 blockade in lung cancer. Background on the study: Objective response was observed in more than 15% of patients, and disease control in 31%. Study results and limitations: Tumor-derived TCR clones expanded in blood after radiotherapy plus ipilimumab. Alongside interferon-beta, early blood T cell clone dynamics were reportedly the best predictor of response.

Each patient with chemo-refractory metastatic non-small-cell lung cancer was treated with focal radiation plus CTLA-4 blockade using ipilimumab. V lost 3 bases and J lost 0, with 12 bases in between. From germline, CDR1 is MDHEN and CDR2 SYDVKM. The CDR3 runs to 17 residues. Clones were sequenced by immunoSEQ multiplex PCR, and TCRdb holds only the in-frame ones, with some missing. The data hold 45,000 to 55,000 clones, with 60% to 80% observed a single time. The J gene is TRBJ2-6, the V gene TRBV28; D gene ambiguous. Sample: peripheral blood, taken from a patient treated with radiotherapy plus ipilimumab. This receptor was identified in a human donor with non-small cell lung cancer who had stable disease on radiotherapy plus ipilimumab. The CDR3 DNA reads as TGTGCCAGCAGTTTTCAGAGATTAAGCTCTGGGGCCAACGTCCTGACTTTC. This sequence encodes CASSFQRLSSGANVLTF.